These 27 T cell receptor beta chains were all obtained from the same sample, sequenced in a study of tumor and adjacent non-tumor tissue in lung cancer. This sample's RNA came from whole unsorted tissue. Distant lung tissue was collected more than 3 cm away from the tumor edge. TCRbeta libraries were built with three rounds of nested PCR, modified from ARM-PCR. One entry per CDR3 protein results from TCRdb running MiXCR on the multiplex PCR reads. The repertoire holds more than 35,000 distinct CDR3 sequences, with less than 70% as singletons. The sample was distant non-tumor lung tissue. These receptor sequences come from a woman aged 40 to 50 with non-small cell lung cancer.

In regard to this clonotype: A much larger clone sits a single nucleotide away, making a read error possible. V usage is TRBV5-6 and J usage is TRBJ1-2; TRBD1 might be the D (6 bases). The CDR3 has 17 amino acids. Germline V gene lookup returns CDR1 SGHDT and CDR2 YYEEEE. V dropped 4 bases and J dropped 4 bases, with 23 bases sitting between them. CDR3 nucleotides: TGTGCCAGCAGCGTGGATTGGGGGGCGGACGCCTCCTATGGCTACACCTTC. This codes for CASSVDWGADASYGYTF.

With regard to this clonotype: Germline is not matched at one junction end, which may reflect a read error. The V gene is TRBV11-2, the J gene TRBJ1-2, with D tentatively TRBD1 (5 bases). The CDR3 runs 13 residues. Germline lookup yields CDR1 SGHAT and CDR2 FQNNGV. The CDR3 is CDSSSGGGYDYTF. The CDR3 DNA is TGTGACAGCAGTTCCGGGGGTGGTTATGACTACACCTTC.

A remark on this clonotype: At one of its ends the junction is not consistent with the germline gene, which may arise from a read error. The chain has TRBV4-1 and TRBJ2-2; 12 bases agree with TRBD1. CDR1 and CDR2 from the germline V gene are MGHRA and YSYEKL. This CDR3 spans 15 amino acids. The CDR3 is CTSSQGTGGSGELFF. The CDR3 nucleotides are TGCACCAGCAGCCAGGGGACAGGGGGCTCCGGGGAGCTGTTTTTT.

This clonotype was observed a few times. One junction end disagrees with the germline gene, perhaps due to a read error. V and J are TRBV7-9 and TRBJ2-5; 10 nucleotides line up with TRBD2. The CDR3 runs to 15 residues. Per germline, CDR1 SEHNR and CDR2 FQNEAQ (reference sequence). Here the CDR3 reads CASSSLAGAWGTQNF. The CDR3 coding sequence is TGTGCCAGCAGCTCGCTAGCGGGGGCTTGGGGGACCCAGAACTTC. The variable domain in full, completed from reference TRBV7-9 and TRBJ2-5, reads DTGVSQNPRHKITKRGQNVTFRCDPISEHNRLYWYRQTLGQGPEFLTYFQNEAQLEKSRLLSDRFSAERPKGSFSTLEIQRTEQGDSAMYLCASSSLAGAWGTQNFGPGTRLLVL.

This rearrangement joins TRBV18 to TRBJ1-4, with a tentative D call TRBD1 (6 bases). The V gene's germline CDR1 is KGHSH and CDR2 LQKENI. V was cut by 2 bases and J by 5 bases, with 21 bases left in between. The CDR3 spans 18 residues. In DNA, the CDR3 is TGTGCCAGCTCACCAACGGGAAGGAGGACGACAGGCAATGAAAAACTGTTTTTT. Its translation is CASSPTGRRTTGNEKLFF.

Concerning this clonotype: At one boundary the junction diverges from the germline segment, which might be a read error. The genes are TRBV4-1 and TRBJ1-5, with D tentatively TRBD1 (6 bases). Germline values: CDR1 MGHRA, CDR2 YSYEKL. This CDR3 is built from 16 residues. The CDR3 sequence: CASSPPDWGQEQPQEF. The CDR3 DNA reads as TGCGCCAGCAGCCCCCCAGACTGGGGGCAGGAGCAGCCCCAGGAATTT.

Notes on this clonotype: The germline gene is not matched at one end of the junction; a read error may be the cause. The chain employs TRBV29-1 and TRBJ1-2; D is unclear. Germline loops: CDR1 SQVTM, CDR2 ANQGSEA. The CDR3 covers 16 residues. This CDR3 reads CSDVEDRRKNDYGHTF. The DNA for the CDR3 is TGCAGCGATGTCGAGGACCGCCGCAAGAACGACTATGGCCACACCTTC.

Comment on this clonotype: A read error may produce the germline difference seen at one junction end. The chain uses TRBV29-1 and TRBJ2-4; 10 bases are a match to TRBD2. Germline CDR1 and CDR2: SQVTM and ANQGSEA. The CDR3 is 16 residues long. The CDR3 sequence: CSVDFPLAGAGGIQYF. CDR3 coding DNA: TGTAGCGTTGATTTTCCGCTAGCGGGGGCCGGGGGCATTCAGTACTTC.

Details on this clonotype: This may be a read error, as it is one base from a much larger clone. The chain has TRBV20-1 and TRBJ2-1; 10 nucleotides align to TRBD2. The CDR3 contains 15 residues. Germline CDR1 is DFQATT and CDR2 is SNEGSKA (reference sequence). V dropped 7 bases and J dropped 3; count of bases not matched to a gene: 9. The CDR3 here is CSVRGTSGIYNEQFF. The CDR3 DNA reads as TGCAGTGTTAGGGGTACTAGCGGGATCTACAATGAGCAGTTCTTC.

This clonotype was observed a handful of times. At one of its ends the junction is not consistent with the germline gene, which may arise from a read error. This chain uses TRBV12-3 or TRBV12-4 with TRBJ1-1; D remains unclear. The CDR3 is 13 residues long. CDR3 amino acids: CVSSPTRNREAFF. The CDR3 DNA reads TGTGTCAGCAGTCCAACTCGGAACAGAGAAGCTTTCTTT.

A remark on this clonotype: Because the CDR3 is missing its conserved closing phenylalanine or tryptophan, this is likely a read error. The chain is built from TRBV29-1 and TRBJ2-1, with D tentatively TRBD1 (7 bases). The CDR3 covers 14 residues. The ends were cut back, 6 bases at V and 4 bases at J, with 16 bases in the middle. Per germline, CDR1 SQVTM and CDR2 ANQGSEA. In DNA form, the CDR3 reads TGCAGCGTCGCCGCGGGACAGATTTACAATGAGCAGTTCTTA. This sequence encodes CSVAAGQIYNEQFL.

As concerns this clonotype: Germline is not matched at one junction end, which may reflect a read error. The V gene is TRBV30, the J gene TRBJ2-3, with 8 bases matching TRBD2. The CDR3 contains 14 residues. Looked up from germline, CDR1 is GTSNPN and CDR2 is SVGIG (reference sequence). The CDR3 DNA follows: TGTGCCTGGAGTGGGCCGCGGGAGGCAGATACGCAGTGTTTT. Translation gives CAWSGPREADTQCF. The whole variable domain, filled in from reference TRBV30 and TRBJ2-3, reads SQTIHQWPATLVQPVGSPLSLECTVEGTSNPNLYWYRQAAGRGLQLLFYSVGIGQISSEVPQNLSASRPQDRQFILSSKKLLLSDSGFYLCAWSGPREADTQCFGPGTRLTVL.

Turning to this clonotype: An end of the junction does not agree with germline; a read error may underlie this. This chain links TRBV5-5 with TRBJ1-2, with 9 positions matching TRBD1. The CDR3 has 14 amino acids. Per germline, CDR1 SGHKS and CDR2 YYEKEE (reference sequence). The CDR3 nucleotides read TGTGCCAGGAGCGCAACGACAGGGGGGGGTGGCTACACTTTC. It codes for CARSATTGGGGYTF.

As regards this clonotype: A much larger clone differs by one base, so this may be a read error. In DNA, the CDR3 is TGTGTCAGCAGCCAAACAGGGGGCTATGGCTACACCTTC. Translating gives CVSSQTGGYGYTF. This sequence joins TRBV14 and TRBJ1-2; 8 bases match TRBD1. Germline V gene lookup returns CDR1 SGHDN and CDR2 FVKESK. The CDR3 runs to 13 residues. Drawing the rest from reference TRBV14 and TRBJ1-2, the complete variable domain is EAGVTQFPSHSVIEKGQTVTLRCDPISGHDNLYWYRRVMGKEIKFLLHFVKESKQDESGMPNNRFLAERTGGTYSTLKVQPAELEDSGVYFCVSSQTGGYGYTFGSGTRLTVV.

In its sample, this clonotype ranks as medium-sized (0.01 to 0.1%). Here the CDR3 reads CASSFGAGETQYF. The CDR3 DNA sequence: TGTGCCAGCAGCTTTGGGGCGGGAGAGACCCAGTACTTC. The chain employs TRBV11-1 and TRBJ2-5, with D tentatively TRBD1 or TRBD2 (5 bases each). The germline V and J ends were trimmed by 3 bases and 4 bases, with 9 bases remaining between them. From germline, CDR1 is SGHAT and CDR2 FQDESV (reference sequence). The CDR3 has 13 residues.

The chain employs TRBV24-1 and TRBJ2-5, with D possibly being TRBD1 (5 bases). The V end lost 5 bases, the J end lost 5 bases, and 11 bases lay between the germline ends. CDR1 and CDR2 from the germline V gene are KGHDR and SFDVKD. The CDR3 loop spans 13 amino acids. The CDR3 protein is CATSGAGRETQYF. CDR3 nucleotide sequence: TGTGCCACCAGTGGAGCAGGGCGCGAGACCCAGTACTTC.

This chain links TRBV30 with TRBJ1-6, with no clear D. The CDR3 runs to 14 residues. V was cut by 2 bases and J by 9 bases, with 14 bases left in between. From germline, CDR1 is GTSNPN and CDR2 SVGIG (reference sequence). For the CDR3, the DNA is TGTGCCTGGAGTAGAGGGCGTGAGAGTTCACCCCTCCACTTT. This translates into CAWSRGRESSPLHF.

In regard to this clonotype: This may be a read error, as it is one base from a much larger clone. The chain has TRBV12-3 or TRBV12-4 and TRBJ1-2; D not certain. CDR3 length equals 13 residues. The V end was cut by 4 bases, the J end by 8 bases, with 14 bases between. CDR3: CASSSVGWWGYTF. The CDR3 nucleotides are TGTGCCAGCAGTTCGGTGGGGTGGTGGGGCTACACCTTC.

This clonotype was counted ten times or more. The chain links TRBV10-2 to TRBJ1-1; 7 bases are shared with TRBD1. With V trimmed by 2 bases and J by 0 bases, 6 bases remained unmatched. Germline V gene lookup returns CDR1 WSHSY and CDR2 SAAADI. The length of the CDR3 is 16 residues. CDR3 sequence reads: CASSEGRGTMNTEAFF. DNA of the CDR3: TGCGCCAGCAGTGAGGGCAGGGGGACGATGAACACTGAAGCTTTCTTT.

V gene TRBV11-2 combines with J gene TRBJ1-2; D is undetermined. The V end lost 10 bases, the J end lost 8 bases, and 17 bases lay between the germline ends. CDR3 length: 12 amino acids. CDR1 and CDR2 from the germline V gene are SGHAT and FQNNGV. CDR3 DNA: TGTGCCACCAGAGCGAGTCTGGGGGGCTACACCTTC. Its translation is CATRASLGGYTF.

This clonotype was found once. A much larger clone differs by one base, so this may be a read error. The V gene is TRBV28, the J gene TRBJ1-5; D remains unclear. Germline CDR1 MDHEN, CDR2 SYDVKM. This CDR3 has 15 amino acids. V was pared by 7 bases and J by 5 bases, with 18 bases between. The CDR3 spells CASTLGSRSHQPQHF. Here the CDR3 DNA reads TGTGCCAGCACCTTAGGGAGCAGGTCCCATCAGCCCCAGCATTTT.

Many counts were recorded for this clonotype. The chain combines TRBV20-1 with TRBJ2-1, with TRBD2 as a possible D gene (5 bases). The V gene's germline CDR1 is DFQATT and CDR2 SNEGSKA (reference sequence). V lost 3 bases and J 6 bases, leaving 15 bases between the germline ends. The CDR3 is made up of 14 amino acids. The CDR3 reads CSASEGGEGNEQFF. CDR3 DNA: TGCAGTGCTAGCGAGGGTGGGGAAGGCAATGAGCAGTTCTTC.

About this clonotype itself: An end of the junction differs from the germline gene, which may be a read error. This chain uses TRBV5-5 with TRBJ2-7; D not resolved. The CDR3 consists of 14 residues. Germline V gene sequence: CDR1 SGHKS, CDR2 YYEKEE (reference sequence). The CDR3 loop reads CASEPGSDSYEQYF. In DNA form, the CDR3 reads TGTGCCAGCGAGCCCGGGTCAGACTCCTATGAGCAGTACTTC.

The chain uses TRBV5-1 and TRBJ2-5, with a possible D match to TRBD2 (6 bases). CDR3 size: 15 residues. Looked up from germline, CDR1 is SGHRS and CDR2 is YFSETQ. The CDR3 DNA sequence: TGCGTTAGCAGCTTGGTTGGCGGGGTGAAAGAGACCCAGTACTTC. This gives the protein CVSSLVGGVKETQYF. Full variable domain (missing parts from reference TRBV5-1 and TRBJ2-5): KAGVTQTPRYLIKTRGQQVTLSCSPISGHRSVSWYQQTPGQGLQFLFEYFSETQRNKGNFPGRFSGRQFSNSRSEMNVSTLELGDSALYLCVSSLVGGVKETQYFGPGTRLLVL.

To note about this clonotype: This may be a read error: a much more frequent sequence differs by one nucleotide. The rearrangement joins TRBV20-1 to TRBJ1-5; TRBD1 is a possible D gene (5 bases). This CDR3 spans 15 amino acids. Germline CDR1 is DFQATT and CDR2 is SNEGSKA (reference sequence). CDR3 amino acids: CSVRGDSASNQPQHF. The CDR3 coding sequence is TGCAGTGTTAGAGGTGACAGTGCTAGCAATCAGCCCCAGCATTTT.

As concerns this clonotype: This sequence may be a read error, since a much larger clone differs from it by one base. The J gene is TRBJ2-7, the V gene TRBV20-1; 7 nucleotides align to TRBD1. This CDR3 has 14 residues. Germline CDR1 and CDR2: DFQATT and SNEGSKA (reference sequence). The CDR3 loop reads CGPSPGQSDYEQCF. The CDR3 DNA is TGCGGTCCATCCCCGGGACAGAGTGACTACGAGCAGTGCTTC.

Details on this clonotype: The junction differs from germline at one of its ends, possibly a read error. V usage is TRBV11-2 and J usage is TRBJ2-2; D possibly corresponds to TRBD2 (5 bases). Germline loops: CDR1 SGHAT, CDR2 FQNNGV. CDR3 length equals 16 residues. The CDR3 bases are TGTACCATAAGCCGGGTCTCGGGGATGAACACCGGGAAGCTGTTTTTT. Amino acids: CTISRVSGMNTGKLFF.